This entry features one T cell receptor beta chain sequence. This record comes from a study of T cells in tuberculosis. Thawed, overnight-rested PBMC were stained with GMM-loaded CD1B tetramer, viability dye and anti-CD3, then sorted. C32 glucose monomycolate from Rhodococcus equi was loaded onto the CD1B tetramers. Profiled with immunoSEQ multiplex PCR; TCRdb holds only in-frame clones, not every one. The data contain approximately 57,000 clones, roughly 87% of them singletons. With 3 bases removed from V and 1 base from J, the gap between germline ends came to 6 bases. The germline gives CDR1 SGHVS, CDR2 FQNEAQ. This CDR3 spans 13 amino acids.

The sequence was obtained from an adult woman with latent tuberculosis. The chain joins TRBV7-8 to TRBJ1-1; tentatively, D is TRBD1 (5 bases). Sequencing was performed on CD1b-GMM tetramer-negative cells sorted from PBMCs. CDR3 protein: CASSFTGNTEAFF. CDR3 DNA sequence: TGTGCCAGCAGCTTCACAGGGAACACTGAAGCTTTCTTT.